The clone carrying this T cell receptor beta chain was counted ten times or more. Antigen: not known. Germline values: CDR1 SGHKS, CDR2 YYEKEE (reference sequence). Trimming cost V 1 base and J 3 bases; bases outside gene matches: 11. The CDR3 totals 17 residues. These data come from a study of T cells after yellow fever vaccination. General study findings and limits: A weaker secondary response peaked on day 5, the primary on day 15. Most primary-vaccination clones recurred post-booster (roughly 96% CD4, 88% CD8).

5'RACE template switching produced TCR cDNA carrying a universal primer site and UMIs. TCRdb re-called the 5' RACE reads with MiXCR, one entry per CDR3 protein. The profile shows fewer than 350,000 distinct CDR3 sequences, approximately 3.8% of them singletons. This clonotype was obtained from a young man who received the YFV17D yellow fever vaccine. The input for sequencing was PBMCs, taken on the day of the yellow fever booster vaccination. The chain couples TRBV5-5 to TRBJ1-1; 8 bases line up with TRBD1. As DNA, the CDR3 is TGTGCCAGCAGCTTGTTTCCAGGGGGCGAAGAGGACACTGAAGCTTTCTTT. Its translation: CASSLFPGGEEDTEAFF.